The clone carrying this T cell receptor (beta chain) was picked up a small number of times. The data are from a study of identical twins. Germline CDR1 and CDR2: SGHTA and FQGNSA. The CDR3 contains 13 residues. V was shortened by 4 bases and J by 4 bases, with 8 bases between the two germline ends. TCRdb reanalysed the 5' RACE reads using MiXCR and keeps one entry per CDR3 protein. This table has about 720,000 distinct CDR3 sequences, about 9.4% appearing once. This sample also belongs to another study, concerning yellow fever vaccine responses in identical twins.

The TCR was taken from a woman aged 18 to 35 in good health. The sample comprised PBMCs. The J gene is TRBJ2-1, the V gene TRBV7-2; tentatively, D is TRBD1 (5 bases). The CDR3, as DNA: TGTGCCAGCAGCTATCAGGGATACAATGAGCAGTTCTTC. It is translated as CASSYQGYNEQFF.